This is a list of T cell receptor beta chains from one sample in a study of breast tumors, draining lymph nodes, adjacent tissues. TCRdb re-derived calls from the multiplex PCR reads in MiXCR, one entry per CDR3 protein. The sample lists 33,000 or so distinct CDR3 sequences, 60% to 70% occurring once. The sequenced sample consisted of breast tumor tissue. The receptors were sampled from a female donor with breast cancer. Some clones in this sample may be carry-over from other donors' samples. CDR3s include the opening cysteine and the closing phenylalanine or tryptophan. The D gene is left open where the match is weak. Size tells how often a clone was seen (once, few, many) or the class of an expanded clone, and some rows leave it out.

-,TRBV20-1,-,TRBJ1-6,CSAREQGNSPLHF,TGCAGTGCTAGGGAACAGGGAAATTCACCCCTCCACTTT
-,TRBV4-1,-,TRBJ2-5,CASSQVSSGQETQYF,TGCGCCAGCAGCCAAGTATCCAGCGGTCAAGAGACCCAGTACTTC
TRBD1,TRBV12-3/TRBV12-4,-,TRBJ2-1,CASSSTGNSYNEQFF,TGTGCCAGCAGTTCGACAGGGAACTCCTACAATGAGCAGTTCTTC
TRBD2,TRBV29-1,-,TRBJ2-1,CSVVNSGKYNEQFF,TGCAGCGTTGTTAATAGCGGGAAGTACAATGAGCAGTTCTTC
-,TRBV4-3,-,TRBJ2-7,CASSQDQAGYYEQYF,TGCGCCAGCAGCCAAGATCAGGCAGGGTACTACGAGCAGTACTTC
-,TRBV2,medium-sized,TRBJ1-6,CASIPPPGHFYNSPLHF,TGTGCCAGCATCCCACCACCGGGACACTTCTATAATTCACCCCTCCACTTT
-,TRBV3-1,-,TRBJ1-3,CASSQDLGAGNTIYF,TGCGCCAGCAGCCAAGATTTGGGGGCTGGAAACACCATATATTTT
TRBD2,TRBV20-1,-,TRBJ2-3,CSARDSGASGGTGDTQYF,TGCAGTGCTAGAGATTCCGGGGCTAGCGGGGGGACGGGAGATACGCAGTATTTT
TRBD2,TRBV19,medium-sized,TRBJ2-1,CASSPRTSSEVEQFF,TGTGCCAGTAGTCCTCGGACTAGCTCAGAGGTTGAGCAGTTCTTC
-,TRBV6-1,few,TRBJ2-7,CASSEVRTENEQYF,TGTGCCAGCAGTGAAGTTAGGACAGAGAACGAGCAGTACTTC
-,TRBV20-1,-,TRBJ1-6,CSARPRDSYNSPLHF,TGCAGTGCTAGACCCCGGGACTCCTATAATTCACCCCTCCACTTT
-,TRBV19,few,TRBJ1-6,CASSTEAAGSRSPLHF,TGTGCCAGTAGTACCGAGGCCGCTGGCTCACGGTCACCCCTCCACTTT
-,TRBV19,-,TRBJ2-3,CASSIGRMSTDTQYF,TGTGCCAGTAGTATCGGACGAATGAGCACAGATACGCAGTATTTT
-,TRBV4-1,once,TRBJ2-1,CASSQDWSALNNEQFF,TGCGCCAGCAGCCAAGATTGGAGCGCCCTGAACAATGAGCAGTTCTTC
-,TRBV10-3,-,TRBJ2-7,CAISEVTYEQYF,TGTGCCATCAGTGAAGTTACCTACGAGCAGTACTTC
-,TRBV12-3/TRBV12-4,few,TRBJ2-5,CASSLYMGPQTQYF,TGTGCCAGCAGTTTATATATGGGTCCGCAGACCCAGTACTTC
-,TRBV10-1,-,TRBJ1-5,CASSNREYSNQPQHF,TGCGCCAGCAGTAACAGGGAATATAGCAATCAGCCCCAGCATTTT
-,TRBV7-2,-,TRBJ1-2,CASRPAGSDYGYTF,TGTGCCAGCCGCCCGGCAGGGTCGGACTATGGCTACACCTTC
-,TRBV29-1,-,TRBJ2-3,CSVVYEGGTTDTQYF,TGCAGCGTTGTGTATGAGGGCGGGACCACAGATACGCAGTATTTT
-,TRBV6-5,-,TRBJ2-7,CASSSPGTVTYEQYF,TGTGCCAGCAGTTCTCCCGGGACGGTAACCTACGAGCAGTACTTC
TRBD2,TRBV7-9,-,TRBJ2-3,CASSPVAGGPDTQYF,TGTGCCAGCAGCCCCGTAGCGGGAGGGCCAGATACGCAGTATTTT
-,TRBV12-3/TRBV12-4,-,TRBJ1-2,CASSSLGYTF,TGTGCCAGCAGTTCTCTTGGCTACACCTTC
-,TRBV20-1,once,TRBJ1-2,CSAREGGFYGYTF,TGCAGTGCTAGAGAGGGGGGGTTCTATGGCTACACCTTC
-,TRBV3-1,many,TRBJ2-7,CASSQDRKLQYF,TGTGCCAGCAGCCAAGATCGGAAGTTACAGTACTTC
-,TRBV19,-,TRBJ1-4,CACSPGRQGGKLFF,TGTGCCTGTAGTCCGGGACGGCAAGGTGGAAAGCTGTTTTTT
-,TRBV4-2,-,TRBJ1-2,CASSLQQNIIYGYTF,TGTGCCAGCAGCCTTCAGCAGAACATAATCTATGGCTACACCTTC
-,TRBV10-3,-,TRBJ1-2,CAISVTSGYTF,TGTGCCATCAGTGTCACCAGTGGCTACACCTTC
-,TRBV6-6,-,TRBJ1-5,CASTRGGYSGNQPQHF,TGTGCCAGCACCCGGGGGGGGTACAGTGGCAATCAGCCCCAGCATTTT
-,TRBV7-9,-,TRBJ1-4,CASRYDSTNEKLFF,TGTGCCAGCAGATACGACTCAACTAATGAAAAGCTGTTTTTT
-,TRBV19,-,TRBJ1-2,CASTTQGHYGYTF,TGTGCCAGTACCACACAGGGACACTATGGCTACACCTTC
-,TRBV7-2,medium-sized,TRBJ2-5,CASSTGGGFETQYF,TGTGCCAGCAGCACCGGTGGGGGGTTCGAGACCCAGTACTTC
-,TRBV5-5,-,TRBJ1-4,CASRSTYNEKLFF,TGTGCCAGCAGATCGACCTACAATGAAAAACTGTTTTTT
-,TRBV11-2,-,TRBJ2-3,CASGGRTDTQYF,TGTGCCAGCGGGGGTCGCACAGATACGCAGTATTTT
-,TRBV5-4,-,TRBJ2-7,CASSLVGAGAPQQYF,TGTGCCAGCAGCTTGGTTGGGGCGGGGGCTCCTCAGCAGTACTTC
TRBD1,TRBV19,-,TRBJ1-5,CASSIKGADQPQHF,TGTGCCAGTAGTATAAAGGGGGCGGATCAGCCCCAGCATTTT
-,TRBV7-2,-,TRBJ2-7,CASSLAAYEQYF,TGTGCCAGCAGCTTAGCGGCCTACGAGCAGTACTTC
TRBD1,TRBV10-3,many,TRBJ1-1,CAISGPGGTEAFF,TGTGCCATCAGTGGACCAGGGGGTACTGAAGCTTTCTTT
-,TRBV29-1,-,TRBJ2-5,CSVEDRGRSAGETQYF,TGCAGCGTTGAAGATCGGGGACGGAGCGCGGGAGAGACCCAGTACTTC
-,TRBV20-1,-,TRBJ2-3,CSARARENTDTQYF,TGCAGTGCTAGGGCACGGGAGAACACAGATACGCAGTATTTT
-,TRBV6-6,-,TRBJ1-2,CASSYSTAHYGYTF,TGTGCCAGCAGTTACTCGACAGCCCACTATGGCTACACCTTC
-,TRBV9,many,TRBJ2-5,CASSVVGGALETQYF,TGTGCCAGCAGCGTAGTGGGGGGGGCCTTAGAGACCCAGTACTTC
-,TRBV9,-,TRBJ1-2,CASSVWGTNYGYTF,TGTGCCAGCAGCGTATGGGGGACAAACTATGGCTACACCTTC
-,TRBV5-1,-,TRBJ2-2,CASSPRDTAGTGELFF,TGCGCCAGCAGCCCCAGGGACACCGCGGGCACCGGGGAGCTGTTTTTT
-,TRBV2,-,TRBJ1-5,CASSEDGGAGETQHF,TGTGCCAGCAGTGAGGATGGAGGGGCCGGGGAGACCCAGCATTTT
TRBD2,TRBV7-2,-,TRBJ2-3,CASSLVAGPRTDTQYF,TGTGCCAGCAGCTTAGTAGCGGGCCCTAGGACAGATACGCAGTATTTT
TRBD1,TRBV2,medium-sized,TRBJ1-5,CARGLGSNQPQHF,TGTGCGAGGGGGCTCGGCAGCAATCAGCCCCAGCATTTT
-,TRBV2,many,TRBJ2-5,CASRGFQETQYF,TGTGCCAGCAGAGGGTTTCAAGAGACCCAGTACTTC
-,TRBV19,many,TRBJ1-2,CASKVAGANLNYGYTF,TGTGCCAGTAAGGTGGCAGGAGCTAACTTAAACTATGGCTACACCTTC
-,TRBV18,many,TRBJ2-5,CASSPPAGETQYF,TGTGCCAGCTCACCACCGGCGGGGGAGACCCAGTACTTC
TRBD1,TRBV20-1,many,TRBJ2-1,CSAFRDRGNEQFF,TGCAGTGCTTTCCGGGACAGGGGCAATGAGCAGTTCTTC
TRBD1,TRBV20-1,-,TRBJ1-3,CSARSHDRVGNTIYF,TGCAGTGCTAGATCCCACGACAGGGTTGGAAACACCATATATTTT
-,TRBV20-1,-,TRBJ2-3,CSAPGLSTDTQYF,TGCAGTGCCCCTGGACTGAGCACAGATACGCAGTATTTT
TRBD1,TRBV6-5,-,TRBJ1-2,CASSYQGGASYGYTF,TGTGCCAGCAGTTACCAGGGGGGCGCGAGCTATGGCTACACCTTC
-,TRBV7-9,-,TRBJ2-1,CASSFEARSYNEQFF,TGTGCCAGCAGCTTCGAGGCGCGTTCCTACAATGAGCAGTTCTTC
-,TRBV29-1,-,TRBJ1-5,CSVEGDNQPQHF,TGCAGCGTTGAAGGGGACAATCAGCCCCAGCATTTT